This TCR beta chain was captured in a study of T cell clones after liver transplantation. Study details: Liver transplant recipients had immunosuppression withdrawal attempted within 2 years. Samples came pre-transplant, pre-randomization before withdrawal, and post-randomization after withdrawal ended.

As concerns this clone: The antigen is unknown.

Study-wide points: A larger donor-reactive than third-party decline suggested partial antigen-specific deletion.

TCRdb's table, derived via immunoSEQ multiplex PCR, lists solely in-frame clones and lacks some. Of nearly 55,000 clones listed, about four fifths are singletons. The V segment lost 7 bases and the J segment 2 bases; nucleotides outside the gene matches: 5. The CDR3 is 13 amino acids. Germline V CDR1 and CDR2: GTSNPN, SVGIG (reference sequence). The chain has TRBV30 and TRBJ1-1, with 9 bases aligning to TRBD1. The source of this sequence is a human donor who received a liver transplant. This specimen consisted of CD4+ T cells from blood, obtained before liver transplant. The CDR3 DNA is TGTGCCTTGGGGACAGGGTACAACACTGAAGCTTTCTTT. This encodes CALGTGYNTEAFF. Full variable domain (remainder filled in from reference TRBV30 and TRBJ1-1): SQTIHQWPATLVQPVGSPLSLECTVEGTSNPNLYWYRQAAGRGLQLLFYSVGIGQISSEVPQNLSASRPQDRQFILSSKKLLLSDSGFYLCALGTGYNTEAFFGQGTRLTVV.